The 5 T cell receptor beta chains below all came from one sample that was sequenced in a study of blood T cell repertoires in COVID-19. Repertoires were generated with immunoSEQ multiplex PCR, while TCRdb's copy carries only in-frame clones and drops some. The sample yields 310,000 or so clones, about nine tenths seen once. The sequencing input was PBMCs or T cells enriched from blood (not recorded which). These TCRs come from a woman in her 40s who had recovered from COVID-19.

This clone is a singleton in its sample. The V and J genes are TRBV7-6 and TRBJ1-1, with a tentative D call TRBD1 (5 bases). Trimming stripped 0 bases from V and 0 bases from J, with 11 bases between. The length of the CDR3 is 16 residues. The germline V gene encodes CDR1 SGHVS and CDR2 FNYEAQ. CDR3 DNA: TGTGCCAGCAGCTTAGCGCCAGGGCAGATGAACACTGAAGCTTTCTTT. Protein sequence: CASSLAPGQMNTEAFF.

This clone was observed a single time. This CDR3 is also generated by other DNA sequences in the sample. The rearrangement joins TRBV27 to TRBJ2-7; D might be TRBD1 (6 bases). There are 13 residues in the CDR3. V was pared by 3 bases and J by 1 base, with 7 bases between. Germline V gene lookup returns CDR1 MNHEY and CDR2 SMNVEV (reference sequence). CDR3 DNA sequence: TGTGCCAGCAGTTTGACAGGATCCTACGAGCAGTACTTC. The encoded protein is CASSLTGSYEQYF.

The V call is TRBV19, the J call TRBJ2-7, with TRBD1 matching over 8 bases. Trimming at V came to 6 bases and at J to 0 bases, leaving 4 bases not matched to a gene. CDR1 LNHDA and CDR2 SQIVND come from the germline V gene (reference sequence). The CDR3 consists of 14 residues. The DNA for the CDR3 is TGTGCCAGTAGCTCGGACAGGGTCTCCTACGAGCAGTACTTC. Translating gives CASSSDRVSYEQYF.

The gene calls are TRBV20-1 and TRBJ1-6, with a possible D match to TRBD1 (5 bases). Germline CDR1 and CDR2: DFQATT and SNEGSKA (reference sequence). The V gene lost 3 bases and the J gene lost 7 bases, with 10 bases spanning the gap. CDR3 length: 13 amino acids. As DNA, the CDR3 is TGCAGTGCTAGTAAGGGGTGGAATTCACCCCTCCACTTT. Amino acids: CSASKGWNSPLHF.

V is TRBV7-2 and J is TRBJ1-4, with 7 positions matching TRBD1. The CDR3 length is 15 residues. The germline V gene has CDR1 SGHTA and CDR2 FQGNSA. V lost 5 bases and J lost 4; bases outside the gene matches: 7. CDR3 region: CASSVRQGVNEKLFF. CDR3 DNA sequence: TGTGCCAGCAGCGTCCGACAGGGTGTTAATGAAAAACTGTTTTTT.